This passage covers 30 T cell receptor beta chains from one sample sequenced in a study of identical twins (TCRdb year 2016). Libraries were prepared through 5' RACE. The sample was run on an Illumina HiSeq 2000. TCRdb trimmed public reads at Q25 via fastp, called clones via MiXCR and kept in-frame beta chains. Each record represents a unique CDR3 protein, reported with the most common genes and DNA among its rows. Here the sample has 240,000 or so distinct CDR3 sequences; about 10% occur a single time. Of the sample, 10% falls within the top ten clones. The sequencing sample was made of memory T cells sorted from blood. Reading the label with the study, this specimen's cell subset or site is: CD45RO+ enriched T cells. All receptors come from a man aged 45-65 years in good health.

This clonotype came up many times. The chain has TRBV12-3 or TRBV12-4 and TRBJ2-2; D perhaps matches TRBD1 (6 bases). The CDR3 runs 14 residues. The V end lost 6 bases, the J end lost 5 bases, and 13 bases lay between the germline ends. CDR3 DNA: TGTGCCAGCAGCCGCTCAGGGGATACCGGGGAGCTGTTTTTT. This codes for CASSRSGDTGELFF.

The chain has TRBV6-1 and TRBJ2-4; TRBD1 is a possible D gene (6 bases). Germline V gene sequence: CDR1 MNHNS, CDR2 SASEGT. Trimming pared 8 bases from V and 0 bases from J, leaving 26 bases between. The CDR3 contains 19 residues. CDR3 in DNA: TGTGCCAGCCTAAACGTGGGGGCCTCTGGAGTTGTAGCCAAAAACATTCAGTACTTC. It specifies CASLNVGASGVVAKNIQYF.

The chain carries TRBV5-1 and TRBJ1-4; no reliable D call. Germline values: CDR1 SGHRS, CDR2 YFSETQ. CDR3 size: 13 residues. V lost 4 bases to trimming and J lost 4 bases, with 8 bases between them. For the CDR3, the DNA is TGCGCCAGCAGCATCAATTATAATGAAAAACTGTTTTTT. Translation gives CASSINYNEKLFF.

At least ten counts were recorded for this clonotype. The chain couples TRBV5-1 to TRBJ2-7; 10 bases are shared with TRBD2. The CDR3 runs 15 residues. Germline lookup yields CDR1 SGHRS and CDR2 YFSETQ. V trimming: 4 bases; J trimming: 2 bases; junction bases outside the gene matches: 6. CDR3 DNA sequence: TGCGCCAGCAGCGCAGCGGGGGGGCAAACCTACGAGCAGTACTTC. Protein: CASSAAGGQTYEQYF.

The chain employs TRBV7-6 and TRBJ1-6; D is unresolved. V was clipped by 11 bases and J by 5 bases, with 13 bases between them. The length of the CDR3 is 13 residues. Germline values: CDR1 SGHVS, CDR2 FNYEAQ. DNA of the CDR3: TGTGCCTCCGGCAGGCTAGATAATTCACCCCTCCACTTT. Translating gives CASGRLDNSPLHF.

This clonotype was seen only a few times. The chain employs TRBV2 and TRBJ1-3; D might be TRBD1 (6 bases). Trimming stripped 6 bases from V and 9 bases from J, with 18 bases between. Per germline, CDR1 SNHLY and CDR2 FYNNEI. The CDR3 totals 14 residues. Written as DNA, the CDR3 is TGTGCCAGCAGGGGGGCCGGGTCGGTCTCCACCATATATTTT. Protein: CASRGAGSVSTIYF.

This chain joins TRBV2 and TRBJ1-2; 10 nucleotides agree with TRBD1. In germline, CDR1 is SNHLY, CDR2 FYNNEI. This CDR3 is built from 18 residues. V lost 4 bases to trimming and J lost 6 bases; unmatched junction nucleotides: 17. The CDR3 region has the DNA TGTGCCAGCAGTGTATCACAAAGGACAGGGGGGTTCAACAATGGCTACACCTTC. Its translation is CASSVSQRTGGFNNGYTF.

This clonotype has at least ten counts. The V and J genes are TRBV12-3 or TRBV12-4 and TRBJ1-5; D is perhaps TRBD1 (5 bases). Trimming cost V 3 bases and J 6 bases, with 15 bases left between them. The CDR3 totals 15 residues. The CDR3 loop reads CASSFGTAKGQPQHF. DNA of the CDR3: TGTGCCAGCAGTTTCGGGACCGCCAAGGGTCAGCCCCAGCATTTT.

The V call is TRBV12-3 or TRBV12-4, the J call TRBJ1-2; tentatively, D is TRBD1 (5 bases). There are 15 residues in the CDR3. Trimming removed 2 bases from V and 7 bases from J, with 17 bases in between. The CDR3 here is CASSLRQGGTGGYTF. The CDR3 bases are TGTGCCAGCAGTTTAAGGCAGGGCGGAACTGGTGGCTACACCTTC.

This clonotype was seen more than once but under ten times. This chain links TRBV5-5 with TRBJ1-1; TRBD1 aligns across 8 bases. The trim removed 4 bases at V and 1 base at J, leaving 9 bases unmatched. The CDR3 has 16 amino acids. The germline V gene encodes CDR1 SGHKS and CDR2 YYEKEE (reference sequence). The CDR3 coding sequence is TGTGCCAGCAGCCCGTGGGCCGGGACAGGGAACACTGAAGCTTTCTTT. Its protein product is CASSPWAGTGNTEAFF.

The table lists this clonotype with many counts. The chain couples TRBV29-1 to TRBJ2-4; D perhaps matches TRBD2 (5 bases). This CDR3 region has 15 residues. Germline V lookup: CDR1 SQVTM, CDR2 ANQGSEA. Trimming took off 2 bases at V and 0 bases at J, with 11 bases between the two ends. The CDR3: CSVETYGVAKNIQYF. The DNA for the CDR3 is TGCAGCGTTGAAACGTACGGGGTAGCCAAAAACATTCAGTACTTC.

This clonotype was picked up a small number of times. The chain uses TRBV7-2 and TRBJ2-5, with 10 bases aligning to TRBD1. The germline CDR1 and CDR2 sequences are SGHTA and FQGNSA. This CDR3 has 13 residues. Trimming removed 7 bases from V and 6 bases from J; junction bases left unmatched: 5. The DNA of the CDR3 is TGTGCCAGCAACCCGGGACAGGGGAAGACCCAGTACTTC. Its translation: CASNPGQGKTQYF. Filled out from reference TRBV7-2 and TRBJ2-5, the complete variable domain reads GAGVSQSPSNKVTEKGKDVELRCDPISGHTALYWYRQSLGQGLEFLIYFQGNSAPDKSGLPSDRFSAERTGGSVSTLTIQRTQQEDSAVYLCASNPGQGKTQYFGPGTRLLVL.

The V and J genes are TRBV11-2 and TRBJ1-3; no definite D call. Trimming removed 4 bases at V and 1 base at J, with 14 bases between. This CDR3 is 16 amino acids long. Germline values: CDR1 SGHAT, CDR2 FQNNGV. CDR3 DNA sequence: TGTGCCAGCAGCTCCTTTGCAAGACCTTCTGGAAACACCATATATTTT. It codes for CASSSFARPSGNTIYF. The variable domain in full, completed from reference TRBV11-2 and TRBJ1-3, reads EAGVAQSPRYKIIEKRQSVAFWCNPISGHATLYWYQQILGQGPKLLIQFQNNGVVDDSQLPKDRFSAERLKGVDSTLKIQPAKLEDSAVYLCASSSFARPSGNTIYFGEGSWLTVV.

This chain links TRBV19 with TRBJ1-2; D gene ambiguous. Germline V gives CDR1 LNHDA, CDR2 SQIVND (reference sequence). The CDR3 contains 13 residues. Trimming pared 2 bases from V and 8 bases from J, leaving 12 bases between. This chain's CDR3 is CASSIRKGSGYTF. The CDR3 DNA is TGTGCCAGTAGTATACGGAAGGGTAGCGGCTACACCTTC. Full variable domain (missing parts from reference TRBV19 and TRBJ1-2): DGGITQSPKYLFRKEGQNVTLSCEQNLNHDAMYWYRQDPGQGLRLIYYSQIVNDFQKGDIAEGYSVSREKKESFPLTVTSAQKNPTAFYLCASSIRKGSGYTFGSGTRLTVV.

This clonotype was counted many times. The CDR3 coding sequence is TGTGCCAGCAGCGGGTCACGGGTGTTTAGGCCGGGACAGTACAATGAGCAGTTCTTC. This codes for CASSGSRVFRPGQYNEQFF. The V and J genes are TRBV4-2 and TRBJ2-1; 7 positions agree with TRBD1. CDR1 is LGHNA and CDR2 is YNFKEQ in the germline V gene. Trimming took 5 bases from V and 4 from J; bases not matched to a gene: 20. The CDR3 spans 19 residues.

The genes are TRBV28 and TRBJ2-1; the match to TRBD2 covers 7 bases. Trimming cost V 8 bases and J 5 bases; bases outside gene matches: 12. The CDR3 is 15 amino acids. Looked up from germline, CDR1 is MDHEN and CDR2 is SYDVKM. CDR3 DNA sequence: TGTGCCAGCGACCCACGGGGGGAGAAGGACAATGAGCAGTTCTTC. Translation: CASDPRGEKDNEQFF. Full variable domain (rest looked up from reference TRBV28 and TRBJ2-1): DVKVTQSSRYLVKRTGEKVFLECVQDMDHENMFWYRQDPGLGLRLIYFSYDVKMKEKGDIPEGYSVSREKKERFSLILESASTNQTSMYLCASDPRGEKDNEQFFGPGTRLTVL.

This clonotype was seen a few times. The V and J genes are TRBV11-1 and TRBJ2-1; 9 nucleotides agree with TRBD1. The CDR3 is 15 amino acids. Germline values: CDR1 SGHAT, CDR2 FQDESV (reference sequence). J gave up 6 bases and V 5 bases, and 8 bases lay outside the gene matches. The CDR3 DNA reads TGTGCCAGCAGCCGAGACCAGGGACAGGGCAATGAGCAGTTCTTC. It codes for CASSRDQGQGNEQFF.

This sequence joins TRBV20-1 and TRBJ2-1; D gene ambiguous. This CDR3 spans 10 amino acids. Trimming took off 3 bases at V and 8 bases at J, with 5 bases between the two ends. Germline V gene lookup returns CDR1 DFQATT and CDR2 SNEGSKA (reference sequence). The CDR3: CSARAHEQFF. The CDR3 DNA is TGCAGTGCTAGGGCCCATGAGCAGTTCTTC.

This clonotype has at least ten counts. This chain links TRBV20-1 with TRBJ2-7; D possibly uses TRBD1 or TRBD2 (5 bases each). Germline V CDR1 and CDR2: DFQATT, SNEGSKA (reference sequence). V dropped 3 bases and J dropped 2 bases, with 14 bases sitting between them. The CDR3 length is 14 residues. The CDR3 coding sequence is TGCAGTGCTAGTGATGCCAGGGACGCCTACGAGCAGTACTTC. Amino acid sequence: CSASDARDAYEQYF.

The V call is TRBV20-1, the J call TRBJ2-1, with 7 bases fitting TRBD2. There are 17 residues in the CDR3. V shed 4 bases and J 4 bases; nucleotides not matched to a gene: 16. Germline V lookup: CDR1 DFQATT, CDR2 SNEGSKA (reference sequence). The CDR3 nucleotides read TGCAGTGCTATACCACCAAATCTAGCGGTAGCGTACAATGAGCAGTTCTTC. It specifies CSAIPPNLAVAYNEQFF.

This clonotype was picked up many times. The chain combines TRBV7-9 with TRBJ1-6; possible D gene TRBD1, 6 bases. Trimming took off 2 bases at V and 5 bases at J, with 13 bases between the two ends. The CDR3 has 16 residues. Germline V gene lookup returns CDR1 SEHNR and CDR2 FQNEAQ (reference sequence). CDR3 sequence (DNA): TGTGCCAGCAGCTTAAGTGTGGGGGCCAATAATTCACCCCTCCACTTT. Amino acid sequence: CASSLSVGANNSPLHF. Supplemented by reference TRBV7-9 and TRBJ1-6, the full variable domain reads DTGVSQNPRHKITKRGQNVTFRCDPISEHNRLYWYRQTLGQGPEFLTYFQNEAQLEKSRLLSDRFSAERPKGSFSTLEIQRTEQGDSAMYLCASSLSVGANNSPLHFGNGTRLTVT.

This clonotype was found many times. DNA of the CDR3: TGTGCCAGCAGCCAGGGGCTTACCCCCCAGTACTTC. This gives the protein CASSQGLTPQYF. V usage is TRBV27 and J usage is TRBJ2-5; TRBD1 might be the D (6 bases). Trimming cost V 6 bases and J 9 bases, with 14 bases left between them. Looked up from germline, CDR1 is MNHEY and CDR2 is SMNVEV (reference sequence). This CDR3 has 12 amino acids.

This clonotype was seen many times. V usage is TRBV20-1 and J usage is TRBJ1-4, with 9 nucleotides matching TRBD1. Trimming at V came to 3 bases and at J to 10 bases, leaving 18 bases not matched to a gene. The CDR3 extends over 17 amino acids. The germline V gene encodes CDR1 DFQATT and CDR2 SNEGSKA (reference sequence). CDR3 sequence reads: CSARSASSGTGFGKLFF. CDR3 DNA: TGCAGTGCTAGGTCGGCGAGCTCCGGGACAGGGTTTGGAAAACTGTTTTTT.

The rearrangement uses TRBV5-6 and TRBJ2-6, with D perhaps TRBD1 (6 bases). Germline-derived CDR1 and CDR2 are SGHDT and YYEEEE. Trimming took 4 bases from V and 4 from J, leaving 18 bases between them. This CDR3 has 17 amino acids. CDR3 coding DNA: TGTGCCAGCAGCGCTACAGGGATTAGGTCGGGGGCCAACGTCCTGACTTTC. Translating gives CASSATGIRSGANVLTF.

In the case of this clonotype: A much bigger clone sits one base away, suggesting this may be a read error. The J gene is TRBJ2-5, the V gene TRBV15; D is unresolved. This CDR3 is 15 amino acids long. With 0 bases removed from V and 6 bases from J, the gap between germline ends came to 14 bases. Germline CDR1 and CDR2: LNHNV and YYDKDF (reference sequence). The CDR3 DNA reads TGTGCCACCAGCAGAGATCGTGTTGTCTCAAAGACCCAGTACTTC. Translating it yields CATSRDRVVSKTQYF.

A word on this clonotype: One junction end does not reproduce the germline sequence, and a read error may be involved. The CDR3: CTSSYSGTGDSGNTIYF. CDR3 nucleotide sequence: TGTACCAGCAGTTACTCGGGGACAGGGGACTCAGGAAACACCATATATTTT. J is TRBJ1-3 and V is TRBV6-5; TRBD1 matches 10 bases. This CDR3 region has 17 residues. The V gene's germline CDR1 is MNHEY and CDR2 SVGAGI.

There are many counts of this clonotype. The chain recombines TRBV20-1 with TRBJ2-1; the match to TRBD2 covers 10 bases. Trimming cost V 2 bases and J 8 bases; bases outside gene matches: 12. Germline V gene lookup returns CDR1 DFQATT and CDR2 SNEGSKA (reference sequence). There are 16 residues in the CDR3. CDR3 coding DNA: TGCAGTGCTAGACCCCCCTCTAGCGGGAGAATAGATGAGCAGTTCTTC. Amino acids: CSARPPSSGRIDEQFF.

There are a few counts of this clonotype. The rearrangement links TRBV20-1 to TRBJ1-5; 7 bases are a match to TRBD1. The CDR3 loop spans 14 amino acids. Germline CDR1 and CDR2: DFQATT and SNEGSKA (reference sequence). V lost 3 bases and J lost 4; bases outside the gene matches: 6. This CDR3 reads CSARGGTANQPQHF. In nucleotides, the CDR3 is TGCAGTGCTAGGGGGGGGACAGCGAATCAGCCCCAGCATTTT.

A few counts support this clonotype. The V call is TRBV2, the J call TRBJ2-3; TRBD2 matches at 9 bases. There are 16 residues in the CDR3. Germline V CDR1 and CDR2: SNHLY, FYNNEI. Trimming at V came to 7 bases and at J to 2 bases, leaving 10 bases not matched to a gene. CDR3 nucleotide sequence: TGTGCCAGCAAAAAGGGTAGCGGGAGTTCCACAGATACGCAGTATTTT. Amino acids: CASKKGSGSSTDTQYF.

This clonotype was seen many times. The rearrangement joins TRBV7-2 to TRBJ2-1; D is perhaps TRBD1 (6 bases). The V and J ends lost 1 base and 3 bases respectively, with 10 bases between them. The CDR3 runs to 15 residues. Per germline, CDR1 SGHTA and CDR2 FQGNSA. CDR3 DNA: TGTGCCAGCAGCTTAGTCGGACAGAACTACAATGAGCAGTTCTTC. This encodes CASSLVGQNYNEQFF.